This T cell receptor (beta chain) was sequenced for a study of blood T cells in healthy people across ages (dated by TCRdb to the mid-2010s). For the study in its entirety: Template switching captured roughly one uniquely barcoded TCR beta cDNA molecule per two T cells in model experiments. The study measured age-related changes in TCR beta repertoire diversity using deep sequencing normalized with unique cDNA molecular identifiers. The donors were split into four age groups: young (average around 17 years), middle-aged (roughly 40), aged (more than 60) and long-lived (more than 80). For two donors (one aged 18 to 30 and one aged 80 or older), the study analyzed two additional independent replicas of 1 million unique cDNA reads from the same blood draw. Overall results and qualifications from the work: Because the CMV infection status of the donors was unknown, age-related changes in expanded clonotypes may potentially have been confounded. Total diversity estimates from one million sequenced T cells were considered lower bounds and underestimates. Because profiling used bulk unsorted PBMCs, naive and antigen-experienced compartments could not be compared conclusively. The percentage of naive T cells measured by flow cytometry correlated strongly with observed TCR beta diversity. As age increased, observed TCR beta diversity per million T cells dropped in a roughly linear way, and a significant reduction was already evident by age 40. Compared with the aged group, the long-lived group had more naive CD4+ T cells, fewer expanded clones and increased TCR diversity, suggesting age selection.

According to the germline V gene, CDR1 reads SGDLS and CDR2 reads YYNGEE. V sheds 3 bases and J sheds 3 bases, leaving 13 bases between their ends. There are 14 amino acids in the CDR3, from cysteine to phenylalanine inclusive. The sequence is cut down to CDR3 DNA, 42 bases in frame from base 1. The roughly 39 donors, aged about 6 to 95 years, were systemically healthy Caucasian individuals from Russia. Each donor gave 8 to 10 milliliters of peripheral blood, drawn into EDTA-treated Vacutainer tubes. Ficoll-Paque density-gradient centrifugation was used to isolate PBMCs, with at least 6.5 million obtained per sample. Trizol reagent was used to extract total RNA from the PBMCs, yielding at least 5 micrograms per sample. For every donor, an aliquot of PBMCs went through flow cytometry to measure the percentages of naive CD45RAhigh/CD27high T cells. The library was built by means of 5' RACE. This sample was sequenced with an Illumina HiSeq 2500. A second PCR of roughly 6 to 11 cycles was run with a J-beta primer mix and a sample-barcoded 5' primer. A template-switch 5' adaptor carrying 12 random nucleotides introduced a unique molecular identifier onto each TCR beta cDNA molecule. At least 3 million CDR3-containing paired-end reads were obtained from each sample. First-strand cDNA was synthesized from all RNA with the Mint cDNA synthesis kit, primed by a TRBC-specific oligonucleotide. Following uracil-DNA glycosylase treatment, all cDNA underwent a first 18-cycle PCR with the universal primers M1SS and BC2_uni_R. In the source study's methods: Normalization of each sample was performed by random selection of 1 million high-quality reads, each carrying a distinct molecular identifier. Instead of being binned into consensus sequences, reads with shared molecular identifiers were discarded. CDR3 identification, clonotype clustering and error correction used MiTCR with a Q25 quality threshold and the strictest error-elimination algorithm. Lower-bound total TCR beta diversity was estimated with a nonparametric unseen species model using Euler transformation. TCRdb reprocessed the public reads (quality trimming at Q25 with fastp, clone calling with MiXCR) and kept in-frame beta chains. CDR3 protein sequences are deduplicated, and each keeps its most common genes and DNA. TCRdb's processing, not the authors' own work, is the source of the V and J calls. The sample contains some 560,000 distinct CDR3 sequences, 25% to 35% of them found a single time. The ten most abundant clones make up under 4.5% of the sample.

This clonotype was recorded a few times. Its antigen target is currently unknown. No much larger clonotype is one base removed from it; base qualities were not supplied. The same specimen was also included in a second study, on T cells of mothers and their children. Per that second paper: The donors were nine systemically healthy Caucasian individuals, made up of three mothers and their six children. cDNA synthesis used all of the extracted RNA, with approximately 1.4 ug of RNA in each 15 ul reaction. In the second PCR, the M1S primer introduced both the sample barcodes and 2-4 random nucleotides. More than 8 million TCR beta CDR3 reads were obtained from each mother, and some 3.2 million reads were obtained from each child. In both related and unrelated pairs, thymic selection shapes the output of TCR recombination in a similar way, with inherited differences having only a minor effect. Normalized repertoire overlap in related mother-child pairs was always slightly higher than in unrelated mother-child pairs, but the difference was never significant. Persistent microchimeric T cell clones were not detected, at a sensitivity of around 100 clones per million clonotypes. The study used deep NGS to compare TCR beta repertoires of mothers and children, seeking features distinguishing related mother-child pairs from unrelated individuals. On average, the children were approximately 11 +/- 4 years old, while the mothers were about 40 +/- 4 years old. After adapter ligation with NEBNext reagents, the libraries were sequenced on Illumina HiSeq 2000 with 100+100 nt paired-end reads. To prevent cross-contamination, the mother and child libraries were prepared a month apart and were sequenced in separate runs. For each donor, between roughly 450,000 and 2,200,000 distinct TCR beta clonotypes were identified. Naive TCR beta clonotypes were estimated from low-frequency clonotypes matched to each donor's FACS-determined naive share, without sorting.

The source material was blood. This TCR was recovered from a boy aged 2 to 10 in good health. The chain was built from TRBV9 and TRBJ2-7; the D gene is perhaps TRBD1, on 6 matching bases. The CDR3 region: CASSAQGQSYEQYF. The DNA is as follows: TGTGCCAGCAGCGCCCAAGGACAGAGCTACGAGCAGTACTTC. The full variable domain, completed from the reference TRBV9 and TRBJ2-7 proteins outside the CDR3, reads DSGVTQTPKHLITATGQRVTLRCSPRSGDLSVYWYQQSLDQGLQFLIQYYNGEERAKGNILERFSAQQFPDLHSELNLSSLELGDSALYFCASSAQGQSYEQYFGPGTRLTVT.